This entry features one T cell receptor beta chain sequence. Its matching antigen is unknown. This specimen belongs to a study of cytomegalovirus exposure and HLA in healthy donors. Findings of the study overall: Productive rates of about 87% or about 30% were seen for most TCR beta V segments in an earlier analysis. An ancestry cluster, one associated with Asian ancestry, reportedly showed fewer N-insertions than the approximately 670-donor mean in a later analysis. Cytomegalovirus-associated status was assigned to about 150 TCR beta chains.

A multiplex PCR was run with 60 Vbeta primers and 13 Jbeta primers. Sequencing used immunoSEQ multiplex PCR; TCRdb keeps in-frame clones, though not all of them. Seen here are 250,000 to 350,000 clones, more than 80% observed once, and the top ten hold about 4%. This TCR was recovered from a man in his forties or fifties in good health and CMV-seropositive. The sequencing input was PBMCs.

The DNA for the CDR3 is TGTGCCTGGAGTGTACCCCGCAACACCTACGAGCAGTACTTC. It is translated as CAWSVPRNTYEQYF. The rearrangement uses TRBV30 and TRBJ2-7, with D hard to call. From germline, CDR1 is GTSNPN and CDR2 SVGIG (reference sequence). This CDR3 region has 14 residues. The V gene lost 0 bases and the J gene lost 2 bases, with 11 bases spanning the gap.